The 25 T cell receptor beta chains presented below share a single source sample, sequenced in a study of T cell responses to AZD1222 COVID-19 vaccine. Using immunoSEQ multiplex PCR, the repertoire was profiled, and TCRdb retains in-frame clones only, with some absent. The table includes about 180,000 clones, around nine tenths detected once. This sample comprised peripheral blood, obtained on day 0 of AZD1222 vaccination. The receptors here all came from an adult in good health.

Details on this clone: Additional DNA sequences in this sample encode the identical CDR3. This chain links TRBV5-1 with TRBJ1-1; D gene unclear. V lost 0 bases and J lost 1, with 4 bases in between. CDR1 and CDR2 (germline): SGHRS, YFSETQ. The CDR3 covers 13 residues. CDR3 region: CASSLGPNTEAFF. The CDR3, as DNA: TGCGCCAGCAGCTTGGGACCGAACACTGAAGCTTTCTTT.

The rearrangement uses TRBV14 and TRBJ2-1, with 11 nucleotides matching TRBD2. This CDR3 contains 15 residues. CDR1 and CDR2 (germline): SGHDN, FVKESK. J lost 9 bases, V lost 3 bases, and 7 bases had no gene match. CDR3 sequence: CASSHSGTSGTEQFF. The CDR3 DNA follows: TGTGCCAGCAGCCATTCCGGGACTAGCGGAACTGAGCAGTTCTTC.

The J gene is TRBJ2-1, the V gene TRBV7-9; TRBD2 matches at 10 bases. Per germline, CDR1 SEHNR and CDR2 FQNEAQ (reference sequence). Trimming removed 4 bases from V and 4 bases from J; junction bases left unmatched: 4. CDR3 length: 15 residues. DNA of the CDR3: TGTGCCAGCAGCTCACTAGCGGGAAATTACAATGAGCAGTTCTTC. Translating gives CASSSLAGNYNEQFF.

CDR3 sequence reads: CAWSVRESETQYF. CDR3 nucleotide sequence: TGTGCCTGGAGTGTACGCGAGTCAGAGACCCAGTACTTC. The rearrangement links TRBV30 to TRBJ2-5, with D hard to call. V was pared by 0 bases and J by 4 bases, with 9 bases between. Germline CDR1 reads GTSNPN; CDR2 reads SVGIG (reference sequence). The CDR3 spans 13 residues.

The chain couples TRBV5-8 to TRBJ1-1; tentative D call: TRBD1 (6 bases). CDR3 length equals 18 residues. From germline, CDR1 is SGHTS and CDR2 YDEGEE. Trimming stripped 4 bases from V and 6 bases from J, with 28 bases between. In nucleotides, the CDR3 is TGTGCCAGCAGCCCGGGAAGCCTCTCGGGATATCCAGGGGCTGAAGCTTTCTTT. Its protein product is CASSPGSLSGYPGAEAFF.

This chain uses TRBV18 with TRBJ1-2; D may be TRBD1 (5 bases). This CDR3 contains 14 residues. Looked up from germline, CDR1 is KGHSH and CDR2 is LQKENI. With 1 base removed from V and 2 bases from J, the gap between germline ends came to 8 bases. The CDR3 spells CASSPQAGNYGYTF. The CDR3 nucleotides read TGTGCCAGCTCACCACAAGCAGGGAACTATGGCTACACCTTC.

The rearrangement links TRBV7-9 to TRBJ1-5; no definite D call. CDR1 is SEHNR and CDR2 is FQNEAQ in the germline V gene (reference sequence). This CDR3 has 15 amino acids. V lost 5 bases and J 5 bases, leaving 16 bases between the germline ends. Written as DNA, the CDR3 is TGTGCCAGCAGCCCCCGGGAGGGAAAGGATCAGCCCCAGCATTTT. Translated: CASSPREGKDQPQHF.

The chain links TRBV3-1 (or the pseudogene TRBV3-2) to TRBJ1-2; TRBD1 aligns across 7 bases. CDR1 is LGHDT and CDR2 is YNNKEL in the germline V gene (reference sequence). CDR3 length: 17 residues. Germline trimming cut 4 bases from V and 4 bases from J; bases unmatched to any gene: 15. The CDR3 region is CASSLHATGDRTYGYTF. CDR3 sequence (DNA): TGTGCCAGCAGCCTCCACGCCACAGGGGATCGGACCTATGGCTACACCTTC.

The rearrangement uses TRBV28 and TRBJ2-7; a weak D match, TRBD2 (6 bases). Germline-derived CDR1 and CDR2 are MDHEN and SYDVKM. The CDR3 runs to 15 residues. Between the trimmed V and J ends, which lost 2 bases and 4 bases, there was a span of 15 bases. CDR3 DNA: TGTGCCAGCAGTTTACTCGCGGGAACCCTTTACGAGCAGTACTTC. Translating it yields CASSLLAGTLYEQYF.

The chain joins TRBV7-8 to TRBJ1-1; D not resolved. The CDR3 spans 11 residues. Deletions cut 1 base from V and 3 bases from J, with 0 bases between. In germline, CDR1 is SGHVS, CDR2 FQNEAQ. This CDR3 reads CASSLDTEAFF. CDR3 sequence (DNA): TGTGCCAGCAGCTTAGACACTGAAGCTTTCTTT. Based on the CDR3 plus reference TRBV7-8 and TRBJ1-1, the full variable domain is GAGVSQSPRYKVAKRGQDVALRCDPISGHVSLFWYQQALGQGPEFLTYFQNEAQLDKSGLPSDRFFAERPEGSVSTLKIQRTQQEDSAVYLCASSLDTEAFFGQGTRLTVV.

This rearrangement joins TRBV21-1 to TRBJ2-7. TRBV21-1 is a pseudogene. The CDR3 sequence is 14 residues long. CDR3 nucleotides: TGTGCCAGCAGCAAAGCGGGACGGAACTACGAGCAGTACTTC. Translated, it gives CASSKAGRNYEQYF.

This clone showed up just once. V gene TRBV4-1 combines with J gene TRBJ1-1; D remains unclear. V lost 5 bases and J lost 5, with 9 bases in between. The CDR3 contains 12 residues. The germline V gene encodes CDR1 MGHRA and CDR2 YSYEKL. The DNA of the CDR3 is TGCGCCAGCAGCACAACTGGTACTGAAGCTTTCTTT. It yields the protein CASSTTGTEAFF.

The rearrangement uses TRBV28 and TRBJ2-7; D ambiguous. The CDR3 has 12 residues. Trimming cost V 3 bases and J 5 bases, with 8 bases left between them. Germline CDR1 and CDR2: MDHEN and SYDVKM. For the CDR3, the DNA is TGTGCCAGCAGTTTGTTGGTCCACGAGCAGTACTTC. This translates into CASSLLVHEQYF.

The CDR3 DNA reads TGTGCCAGCAGTCGATCTCTAGCGGCCACAGATACGCAGTATTTT. As protein: CASSRSLAATDTQYF. This rearrangement joins TRBV2 to TRBJ2-3, with 7 bases matching TRBD2. The V segment lost 5 bases and the J segment 2 bases; nucleotides outside the gene matches: 7. The CDR3 runs to 15 residues. Germline V gene sequence: CDR1 SNHLY, CDR2 FYNNEI.

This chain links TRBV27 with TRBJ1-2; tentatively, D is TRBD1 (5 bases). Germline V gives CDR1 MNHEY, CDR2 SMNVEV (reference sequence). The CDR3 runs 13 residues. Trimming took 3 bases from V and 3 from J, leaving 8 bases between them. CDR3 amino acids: CASSLAGDYGYTF. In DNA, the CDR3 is TGTGCCAGCAGTTTGGCGGGGGACTATGGCTACACCTTC.

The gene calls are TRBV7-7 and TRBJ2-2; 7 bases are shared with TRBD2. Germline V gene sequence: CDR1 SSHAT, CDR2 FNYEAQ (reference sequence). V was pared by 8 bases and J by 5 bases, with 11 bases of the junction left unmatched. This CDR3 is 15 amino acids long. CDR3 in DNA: TGTGCCAGCGGTTCATCTAGCGGAGCTACCGGGGAGCTGTTTTTT. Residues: CASGSSSGATGELFF.

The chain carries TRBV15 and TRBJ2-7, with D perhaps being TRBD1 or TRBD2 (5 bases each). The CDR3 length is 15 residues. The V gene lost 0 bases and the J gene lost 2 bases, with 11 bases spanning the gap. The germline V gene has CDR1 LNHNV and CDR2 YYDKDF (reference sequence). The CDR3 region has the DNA TGTGCCACCAGCAGAGATTGGGGGATTGCCTACGAGCAGTACTTC. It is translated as CATSRDWGIAYEQYF.

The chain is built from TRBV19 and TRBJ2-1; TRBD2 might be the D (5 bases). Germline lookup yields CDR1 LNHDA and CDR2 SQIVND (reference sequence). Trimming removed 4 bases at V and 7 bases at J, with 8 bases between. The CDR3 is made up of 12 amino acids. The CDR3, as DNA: TGTGCCAGTAGTAGCATAGCGAATGAGCAGTTCTTC. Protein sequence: CASSSIANEQFF.

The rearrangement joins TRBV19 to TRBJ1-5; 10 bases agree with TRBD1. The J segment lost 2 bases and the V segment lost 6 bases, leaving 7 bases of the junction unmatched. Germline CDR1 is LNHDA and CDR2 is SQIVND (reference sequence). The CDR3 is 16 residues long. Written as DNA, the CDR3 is TGTGCCAGTAGAACCGTGACAGGGGGCGGCAATCAGCCCCAGCATTTT. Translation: CASRTVTGGGNQPQHF. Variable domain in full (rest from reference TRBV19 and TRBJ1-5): DGGITQSPKYLFRKEGQNVTLSCEQNLNHDAMYWYRQDPGQGLRLIYYSQIVNDFQKGDIAEGYSVSREKKESFPLTVTSAQKNPTAFYLCASRTVTGGGNQPQHFGDGTRLSIL.

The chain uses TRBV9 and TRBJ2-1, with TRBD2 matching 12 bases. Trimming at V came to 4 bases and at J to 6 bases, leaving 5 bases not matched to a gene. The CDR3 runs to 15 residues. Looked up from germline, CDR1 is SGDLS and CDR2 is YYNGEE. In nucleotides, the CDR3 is TGTGCCAGCAGCCCTAGCGGGAGGGCCATCAATGAGCAGTTCTTC. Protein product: CASSPSGRAINEQFF.

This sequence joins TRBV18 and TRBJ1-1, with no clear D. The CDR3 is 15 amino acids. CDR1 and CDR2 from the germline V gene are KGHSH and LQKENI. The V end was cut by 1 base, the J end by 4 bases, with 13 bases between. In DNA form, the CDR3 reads TGTGCCAGCTCACCACAGGGCAGCACCGGCACTGAAGCTTTCTTT. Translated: CASSPQGSTGTEAFF.

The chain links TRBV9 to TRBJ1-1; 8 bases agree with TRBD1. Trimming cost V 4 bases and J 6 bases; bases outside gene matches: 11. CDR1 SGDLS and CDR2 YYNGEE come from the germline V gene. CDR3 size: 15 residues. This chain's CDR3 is CASSPWTGIPSEAFF. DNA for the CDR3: TGTGCCAGCAGCCCTTGGACAGGGATCCCTTCTGAAGCTTTCTTT. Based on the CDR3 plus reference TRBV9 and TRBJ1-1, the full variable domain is DSGVTQTPKHLITATGQRVTLRCSPRSGDLSVYWYQQSLDQGLQFLIQYYNGEERAKGNILERFSAQQFPDLHSELNLSSLELGDSALYFCASSPWTGIPSEAFFGQGTRLTVV.

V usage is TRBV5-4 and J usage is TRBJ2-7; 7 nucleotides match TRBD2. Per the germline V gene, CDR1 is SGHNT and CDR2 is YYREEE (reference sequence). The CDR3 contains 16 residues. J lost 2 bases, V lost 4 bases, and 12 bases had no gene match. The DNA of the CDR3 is TGTGCCAGCAGCCCCTGGGCGGGGGATGGGACCTACGAGCAGTACTTC. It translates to CASSPWAGDGTYEQYF.

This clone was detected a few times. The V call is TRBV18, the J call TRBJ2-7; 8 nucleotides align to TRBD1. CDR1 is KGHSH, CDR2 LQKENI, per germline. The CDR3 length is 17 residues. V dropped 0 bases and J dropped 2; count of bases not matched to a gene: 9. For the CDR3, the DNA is TGTGCCAGCTCACCACCGTCAGCCGGACAGGGACCCTACGAGCAGTACTTC. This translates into CASSPPSAGQGPYEQYF.

The CDR3 nucleotides are TGTGCCAGCGCGCTCCGGGGCTCCTACAATGAGCAGTTCTTC. It yields the protein CASALRGSYNEQFF. The J gene is TRBJ2-1, the V gene TRBV3-1 (or the pseudogene TRBV3-2); a possible D gene is TRBD2 (5 bases). This CDR3 region has 14 residues. V lost 8 bases and J 0 bases, leaving 11 bases between the germline ends. CDR1 and CDR2 from the germline V gene are LGHDT and YNNKEL (reference sequence).